This T cell receptor (beta chain) was captured by sequencing in a study of T cells in narcolepsy. Whole-study context: Healthy controls were enrolled alongside patients with narcolepsy type 1 or type 2. Whole-study results and caveats: Some memory CD4+ repertoires had no autoreactive clone sequences. Autoreactive clonotypes reportedly recurred in blood of same and different patients, not controls. HCRT-specific and TRIB2-specific autoreactive clonotypes appeared among same-patient CSF and blood CD4+ clonotypes.

From germline, CDR1 is MNHNS and CDR2 SASEGT. The germline V and J ends were trimmed by 6 bases and 3 bases, with 14 bases remaining between them. CDR3 length: 15 residues. Notes on this clone: The antigen remains unidentified.

Sequencing used immunoSEQ multiplex PCR; TCRdb keeps in-frame clones, though not all of them. The data show roughly 34,000 clones, roughly 87% seen once. The TCR was taken from a human donor with narcolepsy. This chain connects TRBV6-1 to TRBJ2-2, with D possibly being TRBD2 (6 bases). Source material: CD45RA- memory CD4+ T cells from PBMCs. CDR3 bases: TGTGCCAGCAGCCCTGGCGGGGCAGACACCGGGGAGCTGTTTTTT. Translated: CASSPGGADTGELFF.